Reported below is one T cell receptor beta chain. This specimen comes from a study of T cell changes during pregnancy in multiple sclerosis. V lost 4 bases and J 14 bases, leaving 18 bases between the germline ends. This CDR3 region has 13 residues. CDR1 is MGHRA and CDR2 is YSYEKL in the germline V gene. Data came from immunoSEQ multiplex PCR; TCRdb stores just in-frame clones and leaves some out. The table records approximately 50,000 clones, 90% of them present only once. The sample in question was peripheral blood, obtained in the third trimester of pregnancy. The V call is TRBV4-1, the J call TRBJ2-1, with a tentative D call TRBD1 (7 bases). This clonotype was obtained from a female donor in good health, enrolled as a control in a pregnancy study. CDR3 coding DNA: TGCGCCAGCAGCCCCGGGAGACAGGGTCCCGAGTTCTTC. It yields the protein CASSPGRQGPEFF.